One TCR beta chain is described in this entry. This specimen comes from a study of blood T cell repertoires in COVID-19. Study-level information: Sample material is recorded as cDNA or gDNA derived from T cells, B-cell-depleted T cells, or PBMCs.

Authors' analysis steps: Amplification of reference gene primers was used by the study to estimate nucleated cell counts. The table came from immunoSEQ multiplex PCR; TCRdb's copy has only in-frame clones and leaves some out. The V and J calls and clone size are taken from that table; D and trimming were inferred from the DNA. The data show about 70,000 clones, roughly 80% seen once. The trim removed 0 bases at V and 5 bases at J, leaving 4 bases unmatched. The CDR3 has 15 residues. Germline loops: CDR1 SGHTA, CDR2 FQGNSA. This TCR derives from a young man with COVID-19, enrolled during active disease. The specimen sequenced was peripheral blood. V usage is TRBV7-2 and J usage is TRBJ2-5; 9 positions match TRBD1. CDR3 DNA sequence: TGTGCCAGCAGCTTAGCGCTAACAGGGGGCGAGACCCAGTACTTC. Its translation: CASSLALTGGETQYF.